This T cell receptor beta chain stems from a study of cytomegalovirus exposure and HLA in healthy donors. Study-wide points: The listing of 150 to 200 TCR beta chains classed them as cytomegalovirus-associated. Several of the most significant clusters were apparently associated with common viral pathogens in a later analysis.

13 Jbeta primers and 60 Vbeta primers were used for the PCR. The protocol was immunoSEQ multiplex PCR, while the TCRdb copy is restricted to in-frame clones and leaves out a portion. The table shows 160,000 or so clones, with 78% occurring only once. The CDR3 sequence is 16 residues long. Germline loops: CDR1 SGHVS, CDR2 FNYEAQ. Trimming took 6 bases from V and 5 from J; bases not matched to a gene: 13. As regards this clone: What it recognizes is unknown.

The chain links TRBV7-6 to TRBJ1-1; the match to TRBD1 covers 9 bases. Material: PBMCs. The clonotype originates from a woman between 35 and 50 years old in good health and CMV-seronegative. The CDR3 sequence: CASRQGASSSGTEAFF. The CDR3 DNA reads TGTGCCAGCAGACAGGGGGCGAGTTCGTCGGGGACTGAAGCTTTCTTT.